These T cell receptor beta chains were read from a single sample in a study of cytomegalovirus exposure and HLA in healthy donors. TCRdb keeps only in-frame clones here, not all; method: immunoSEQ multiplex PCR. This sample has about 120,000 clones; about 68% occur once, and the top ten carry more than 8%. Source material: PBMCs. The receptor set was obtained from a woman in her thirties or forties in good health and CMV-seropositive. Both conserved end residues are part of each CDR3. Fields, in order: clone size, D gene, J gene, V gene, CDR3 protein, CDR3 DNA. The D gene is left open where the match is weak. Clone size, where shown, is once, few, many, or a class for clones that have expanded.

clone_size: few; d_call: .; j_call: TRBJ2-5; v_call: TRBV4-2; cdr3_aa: CASSSNRGRETQYF; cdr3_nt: TGTGCCAGCAGCTCCAACCGGGGGAGAGAGACCCAGTACTTC
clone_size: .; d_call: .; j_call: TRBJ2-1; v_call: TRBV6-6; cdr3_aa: CASRESGPRRGEQFF; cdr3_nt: TGTGCCAGCAGGGAGAGCGGGCCCCGCCGTGGGGAGCAGTTCTTC
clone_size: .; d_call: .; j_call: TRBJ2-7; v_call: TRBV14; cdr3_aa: CASSDFRGYEQYF; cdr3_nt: TGTGCCAGCAGCGACTTTCGGGGATACGAGCAGTACTTC
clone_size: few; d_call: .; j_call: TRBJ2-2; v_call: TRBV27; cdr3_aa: CASKRGITNTGELFF; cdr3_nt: TGTGCCAGCAAAAGAGGAATAACGAACACCGGGGAGCTGTTTTTT
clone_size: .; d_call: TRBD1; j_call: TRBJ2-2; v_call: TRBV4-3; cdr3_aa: CASSQVRDRGRTGELFF; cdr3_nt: TGCGCCAGCAGCCAAGTTCGGGACAGGGGGCGCACCGGGGAGCTGTTTTTT
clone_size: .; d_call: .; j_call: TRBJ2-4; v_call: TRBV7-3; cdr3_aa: CASSLSGRENIQYF; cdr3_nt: TGTGCCAGCAGCTTGTCAGGGCGTGAAAACATTCAGTACTTC
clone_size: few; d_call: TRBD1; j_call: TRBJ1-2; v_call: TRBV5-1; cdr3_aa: CASSLEGGGYGYTF; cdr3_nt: TGCGCCAGCAGCTTGGAAGGGGGCGGCTATGGCTACACCTTC
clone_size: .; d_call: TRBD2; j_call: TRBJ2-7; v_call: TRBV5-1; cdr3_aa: CASSPIPGLAGAGAYEQYF; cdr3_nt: TGCGCCAGCAGCCCCATCCCAGGACTAGCGGGAGCAGGGGCCTACGAGCAGTACTTC
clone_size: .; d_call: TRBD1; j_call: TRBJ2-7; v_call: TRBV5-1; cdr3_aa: CASSPGTGYGQYF; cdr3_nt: TGCGCCAGCAGCCCCGGGACAGGTTACGGGCAGTACTTC
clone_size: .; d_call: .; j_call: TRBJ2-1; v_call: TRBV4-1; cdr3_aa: CASSQGLDESDEQFF; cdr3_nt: TGCGCCAGCAGCCAAGGACTGGATGAATCGGATGAGCAGTTCTTC
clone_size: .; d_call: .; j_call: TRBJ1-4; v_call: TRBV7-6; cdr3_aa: CASSTFTGKDNEKLFF; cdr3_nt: TGTGCCAGCAGCACATTCACAGGGAAGGATAATGAAAAACTGTTTTTT
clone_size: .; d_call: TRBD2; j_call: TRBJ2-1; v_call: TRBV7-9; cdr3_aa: CASRQSGGRANEQFF; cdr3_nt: TGTGCCAGCAGGCAGTCGGGCGGGAGGGCCAATGAGCAGTTCTTC
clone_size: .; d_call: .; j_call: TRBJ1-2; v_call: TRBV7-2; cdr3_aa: CASSGLRVPDGYTF; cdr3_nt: TGTGCCAGCAGCGGACTACGAGTTCCGGATGGCTACACCTTC
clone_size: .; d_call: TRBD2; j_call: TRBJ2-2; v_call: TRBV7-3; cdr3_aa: CASSLTDQREGPGELFF; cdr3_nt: TGTGCCAGCAGCTTAACAGACCAGCGGGAGGGACCCGGGGAGCTGTTTTTT
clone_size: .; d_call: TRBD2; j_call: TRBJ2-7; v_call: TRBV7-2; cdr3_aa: CASSFSGTSGSYEQYF; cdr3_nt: TGTGCCAGCAGCTTCTCCGGGACTAGCGGGAGCTACGAGCAGTACTTC
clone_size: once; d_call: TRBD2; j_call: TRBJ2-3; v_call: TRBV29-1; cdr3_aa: CSVEGGLAGGTDTQYF; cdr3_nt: TGCAGCGTTGAAGGGGGTTTAGCGGGAGGGACAGATACGCAGTATTTT
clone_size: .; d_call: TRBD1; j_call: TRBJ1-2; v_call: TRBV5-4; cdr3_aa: CASSLSTGGWYGYTF; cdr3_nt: TGTGCCAGCAGCTTGTCGACAGGGGGTTGGTATGGCTACACCTTC
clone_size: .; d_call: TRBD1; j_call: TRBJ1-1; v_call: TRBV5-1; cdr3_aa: CASSPGQGDTEAFF; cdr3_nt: TGCGCCAGCAGCCCGGGACAGGGAGACACTGAAGCTTTCTTT
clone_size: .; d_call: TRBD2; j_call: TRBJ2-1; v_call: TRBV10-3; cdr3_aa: CAISELLAGDYNEQFF; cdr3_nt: TGTGCCATCAGTGAGTTGCTAGCGGGAGACTACAATGAGCAGTTCTTC
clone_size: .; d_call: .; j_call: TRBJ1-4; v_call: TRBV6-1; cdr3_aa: CASSKVAGSRALWLFF; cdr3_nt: TGTGCCAGCAGTAAAGTAGCGGGGTCTCGAGCTCTTTGGCTGTTTTTT
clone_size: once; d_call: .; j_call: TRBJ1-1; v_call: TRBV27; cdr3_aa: CASSLSYGTEAFF; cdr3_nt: TGTGCCAGCAGTTTATCGTACGGGACTGAAGCTTTCTTT
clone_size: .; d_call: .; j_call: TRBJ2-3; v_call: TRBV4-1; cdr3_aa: CASSQDLGPTDTQYF; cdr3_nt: TGCGCCAGCAGCCAAGACCTTGGGCCCACAGATACGCAGTATTTT
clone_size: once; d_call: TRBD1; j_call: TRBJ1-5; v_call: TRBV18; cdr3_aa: CASSTQGDQPQHF; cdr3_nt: TGTGCCAGCTCAACACAGGGGGATCAGCCCCAGCATTTT
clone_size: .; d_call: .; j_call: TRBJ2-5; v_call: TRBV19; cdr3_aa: CASSISLQETQYF; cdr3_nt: TGTGCCAGTAGTATTAGTCTTCAAGAGACCCAGTACTTC
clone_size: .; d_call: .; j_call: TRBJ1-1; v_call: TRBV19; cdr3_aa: CASSIYRDLEAFF; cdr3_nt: TGTGCCAGTAGTATATACAGGGATCTGGAAGCTTTCTTT
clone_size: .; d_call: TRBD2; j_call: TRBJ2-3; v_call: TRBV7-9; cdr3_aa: CASSYEAGVADTQYF; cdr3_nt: TGTGCCAGCAGCTACGAGGCGGGAGTTGCAGATACGCAGTATTTT
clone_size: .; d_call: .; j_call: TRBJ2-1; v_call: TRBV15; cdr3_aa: CATSREVVEPEQFF; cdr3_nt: TGTGCCACCAGCAGAGAGGTGGTGGAGCCGGAGCAGTTCTTC
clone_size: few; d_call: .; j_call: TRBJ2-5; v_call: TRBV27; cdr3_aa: CASSKWTGGETQYF; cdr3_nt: TGTGCCAGCAGTAAATGGACAGGAGGGGAGACCCAGTACTTC
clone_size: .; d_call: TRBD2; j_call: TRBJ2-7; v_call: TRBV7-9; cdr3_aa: CASSHGLAGANYEQYF; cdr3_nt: TGTGCCAGCAGCCACGGACTAGCGGGAGCTAATTACGAGCAGTACTTC
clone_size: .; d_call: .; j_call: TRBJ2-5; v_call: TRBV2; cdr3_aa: CASSPDYVGETQYF; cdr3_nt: TGTGCCAGCAGTCCGGACTATGTTGGGGAGACCCAGTACTTC
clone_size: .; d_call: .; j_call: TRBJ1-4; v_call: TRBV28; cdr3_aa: CASSYPYTGPKGEKLFF; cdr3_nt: TGTGCCAGTAGTTACCCATATACCGGGCCCAAGGGGGAAAAACTGTTTTTT
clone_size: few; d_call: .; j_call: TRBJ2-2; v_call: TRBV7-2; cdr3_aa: CASSNPGAPRGTGELFF; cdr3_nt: TGTGCCAGCAGCAACCCGGGCGCGCCCCGAGGGACCGGGGAGCTGTTTTTT
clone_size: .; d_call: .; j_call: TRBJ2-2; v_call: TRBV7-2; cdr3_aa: CASNPSPKLGELFF; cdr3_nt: TGTGCCAGCAACCCCTCGCCCAAACTCGGGGAGCTGTTTTTT
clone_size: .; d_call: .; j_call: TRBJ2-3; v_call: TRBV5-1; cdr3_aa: CASSPRAAPTADTQYF; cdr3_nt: TGCGCCAGCAGCCCCCGAGCCGCTCCCACCGCAGATACGCAGTATTTT
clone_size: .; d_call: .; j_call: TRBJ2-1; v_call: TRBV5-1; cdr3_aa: CASSLTSNLNEQFF; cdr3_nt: TGCGCCAGCAGCTTGACTAGTAATCTCAATGAGCAGTTCTTC
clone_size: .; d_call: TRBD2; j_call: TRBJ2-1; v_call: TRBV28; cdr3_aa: CASSSLAGDGNEQFF; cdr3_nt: TGTGCCAGCAGTTCGCTAGCGGGGGACGGTAATGAGCAGTTCTTC
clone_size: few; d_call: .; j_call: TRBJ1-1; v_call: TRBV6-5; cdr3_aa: CASSRVRNTEAFF; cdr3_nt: TGTGCCAGCAGCAGGGTAAGAAACACTGAAGCTTTCTTT
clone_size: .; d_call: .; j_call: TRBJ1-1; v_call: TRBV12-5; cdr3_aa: CASGRGTNTEAFF; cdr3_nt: TGTGCTAGTGGGCGGGGGACGAACACTGAAGCTTTCTTT
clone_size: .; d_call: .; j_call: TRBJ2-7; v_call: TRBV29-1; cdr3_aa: CSVGETLSYEQYF; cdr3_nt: TGCAGCGTTGGGGAGACACTCTCCTACGAGCAGTACTTC
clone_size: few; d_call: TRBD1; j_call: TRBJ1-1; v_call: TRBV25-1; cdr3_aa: CASRKQGATEAFF; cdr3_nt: TGTGCCAGCAGGAAACAGGGGGCCACTGAAGCTTTCTTT
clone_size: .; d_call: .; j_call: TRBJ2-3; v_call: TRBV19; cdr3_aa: CASSIVVSLMVRGDTQYF; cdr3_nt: TGTGCCAGTAGTATAGTCGTTAGCTTGATGGTCCGGGGGGATACGCAGTATTTT
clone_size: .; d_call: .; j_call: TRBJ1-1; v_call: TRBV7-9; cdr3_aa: CASSRGASPQPINTEAFF; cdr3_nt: TGTGCCAGCAGCCGGGGGGCAAGCCCCCAGCCTATCAACACTGAAGCTTTCTTT
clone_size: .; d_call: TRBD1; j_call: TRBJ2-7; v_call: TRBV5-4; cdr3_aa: CASSPHPGQTSYEQYF; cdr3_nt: TGTGCCAGCAGCCCCCATCCGGGACAGACCTCCTACGAGCAGTACTTC
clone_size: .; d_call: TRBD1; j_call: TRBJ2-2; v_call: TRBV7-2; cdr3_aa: CASSLRDSITGELFF; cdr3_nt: TGTGCCAGCAGCCTCCGGGACAGTATAACCGGGGAGCTGTTTTTT
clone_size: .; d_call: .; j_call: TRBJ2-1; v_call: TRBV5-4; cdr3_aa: CASSPFSGSYNEQFF; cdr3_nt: TGTGCCAGCAGCCCTTTTAGCGGATCCTACAATGAGCAGTTCTTC
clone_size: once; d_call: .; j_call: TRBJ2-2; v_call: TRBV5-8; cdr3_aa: CASSTDSSTGELFF; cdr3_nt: TGTGCCAGCAGCACCGACAGTTCCACCGGGGAGCTGTTTTTT
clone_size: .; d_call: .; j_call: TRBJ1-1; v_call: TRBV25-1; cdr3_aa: CASSEFHSRTEAFF; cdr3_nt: TGTGCCAGCAGTGAATTCCACAGTCGGACTGAAGCTTTCTTT
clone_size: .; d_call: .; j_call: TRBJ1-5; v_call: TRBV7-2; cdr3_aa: CASSQVVGGEPQHF; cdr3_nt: TGTGCCAGCAGCCAGGTAGTCGGGGGAGAGCCCCAGCATTTT
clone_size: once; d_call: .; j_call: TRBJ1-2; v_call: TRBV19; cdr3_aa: CASSPTPRQRNYGYTF; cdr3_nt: TGTGCCAGTAGTCCTACCCCGAGACAGAGGAACTATGGCTACACCTTC
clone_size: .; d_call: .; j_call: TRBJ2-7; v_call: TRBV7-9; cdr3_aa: CASSLASREQYF; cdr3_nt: TGTGCCAGCAGCTTAGCAAGCCGCGAGCAGTACTTC
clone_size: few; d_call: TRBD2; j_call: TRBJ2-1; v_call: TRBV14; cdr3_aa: CASSQESPGTSGRSNEQFF; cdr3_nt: TGTGCCAGCAGCCAAGAATCCCCAGGGACTAGCGGGAGAAGTAATGAGCAGTTCTTC
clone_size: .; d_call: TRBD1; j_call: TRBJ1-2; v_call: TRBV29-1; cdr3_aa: CSVEVGQGIAGYTF; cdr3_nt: TGCAGCGTTGAGGTCGGACAGGGAATTGCTGGCTACACCTTC
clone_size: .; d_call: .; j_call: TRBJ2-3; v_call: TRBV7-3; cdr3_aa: CASSWGTGVWADTQYF; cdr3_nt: TGTGCCAGCAGCTGGGGGACGGGAGTTTGGGCAGATACGCAGTATTTT
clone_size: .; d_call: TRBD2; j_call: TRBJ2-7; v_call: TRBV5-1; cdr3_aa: CASSWGLAGEQYF; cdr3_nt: TGCGCCAGCAGCTGGGGACTAGCGGGTGAGCAGTACTTC